The 18 T cell receptor beta chains below were found in one sample sequenced in a study of regulatory T cells in long-lasting Graves disease. In building TCR beta libraries, iRepertoire HTBI primers were used together with Arm-PCR of CDR3 regions. TCRdb re-derived calls from the multiplex PCR reads in MiXCR, one entry per CDR3 protein. The sample consists of approximately 380,000 distinct CDR3 sequences, less than 25% of them appearing once. Stated time point: persistent/refractory GD, antithyroid drugs over 5 years with positive TRAb. The TCR library used RNA extracted from PBMCs. Sequencing was performed on peripheral blood mononuclear cells (PBMCs), taken when the disease was refractory, from a patient treated with antithyroid drugs. Receptor source: a female donor with Graves disease.

V gene TRBV5-1 combines with J gene TRBJ2-7; 7 nucleotides align to TRBD1. This CDR3 comprises 14 residues. Per germline, CDR1 SGHRS and CDR2 YFSETQ. The ends lost 1 base at V and 2 bases at J; junction bases unmatched: 3. In DNA, the CDR3 is TGCGCCAGCAGCTTGAAGGGGGCCGCCTACGAGCAGTACTTC. Translation: CASSLKGAAYEQYF.

This clonotype has only a few counts. This chain links TRBV18 with TRBJ2-7; weak D call: TRBD2 (6 bases). Trimming took 5 bases from V and 0 from J, leaving 14 bases between them. CDR1 and CDR2 (germline): KGHSH, LQKENI. The CDR3 runs to 15 residues. CDR3 in DNA: TGTGCCAGCTCAGAATTTAGCGGCAACTCCTACGAGCAGTACTTC. Its translation: CASSEFSGNSYEQYF.

This clonotype was counted between two and nine times. The gene calls are TRBV28 and TRBJ2-1; 12 bases agree with TRBD2. J gave up 3 bases and V 4 bases, and 7 bases lay outside the gene matches. Germline-derived CDR1 and CDR2 are MDHEN and SYDVKM. This CDR3 is 17 amino acids long. The CDR3: CASSSPLTSGSYNEQFF. The CDR3 region has the DNA TGTGCCAGCAGTTCCCCCCTGACTAGCGGGAGCTACAATGAGCAGTTCTTC.

V and J are TRBV7-3 and TRBJ2-2; D is perhaps TRBD2 (6 bases). The V and J ends lost 6 bases and 4 bases respectively, with 12 bases between them. Germline V gene data show CDR1 as SGHTA and CDR2 as FQGTGA. The CDR3 runs to 14 residues. The CDR3 nucleotides are TGTGCCAGCAGGACCGGACTACTCACCGGGGAGCTGTTTTTT. Translating gives CASRTGLLTGELFF.

V is TRBV30 and J is TRBJ1-1; D ambiguous. Trimming shortened V by 4 bases and J by 6 bases, and 15 bases separated the two germline ends. The CDR3 loop spans 13 amino acids. The germline V gene encodes CDR1 GTSNPN and CDR2 SVGIG (reference sequence). CDR3 amino acids: CAWKGMGRAEAFF. CDR3 DNA sequence: TGTGCCTGGAAAGGGATGGGTAGAGCTGAAGCTTTCTTT.

This clonotype has ten or more counts. This chain connects TRBV28 to TRBJ2-3; 8 nucleotides agree with TRBD2. The CDR3 totals 16 residues. The V and J ends lost 5 bases and 0 bases, in that order; junction bases with no gene match: 7. Germline V gene sequence: CDR1 MDHEN, CDR2 SYDVKM. The CDR3 nucleotides read TGTGCCAGCAGTAAAACTAGCGGCCCTAGCACAGATACGCAGTATTTT. It encodes CASSKTSGPSTDTQYF.

This clonotype has only one observation. Possible read error: a much larger clone is one base away. The chain couples TRBV7-2 to TRBJ1-1; D unclear. The CDR3 spans 12 residues. CDR1 and CDR2 (germline): SGHTA, FQGNSA. V shed 5 bases and J shed 9 bases, with 13 bases lying between them. The CDR3 nucleotides are TGTGCCAGCAGCGCTGGAGGTACTAAAGCTTTCTTT. Amino acids: CASSAGGTKAFF.

This clonotype was recorded at least ten times. The V gene is TRBV11-2, the J gene TRBJ2-7; D is possibly TRBD1 (6 bases). This CDR3 has 13 residues. V dropped 5 bases and J dropped 3 bases, with 11 bases sitting between them. The germline gives CDR1 SGHAT, CDR2 FQNNGV. The CDR3 sequence: CASSLQGRYEQYF. In DNA form, the CDR3 reads TGTGCCAGCAGCCTACAGGGCCGCTACGAGCAGTACTTC.

Only a few counts were recorded for this clonotype. The chain recombines TRBV7-9 with TRBJ2-7; 8 positions agree with TRBD2. Per germline, CDR1 SEHNR and CDR2 FQNEAQ (reference sequence). Losses at the gene ends were 5 bases for V and 2 bases for J; bases not matched to a gene: 8. The CDR3 covers 15 residues. The CDR3 DNA is TGTGCCAGCAGCCCCCGGACTAGCCGAACCTACGAGCAGTACTTC. Its translation: CASSPRTSRTYEQYF.

This clonotype was seen many times. The rearrangement links TRBV2 to TRBJ2-2; D gene uncertain. Germline V lookup: CDR1 SNHLY, CDR2 FYNNEI. This CDR3 region has 14 residues. The V and J ends lost 7 bases and 4 bases respectively, with 13 bases between them. The CDR3 is CASNRYPGTGELFF. CDR3 nucleotide sequence: TGTGCCAGCAACCGCTACCCGGGCACCGGGGAGCTGTTTTTT.

This clonotype was counted many times. This chain joins TRBV28 and TRBJ2-5, with 11 bases identical to TRBD1. The V and J ends lost 6 bases and 1 base, in that order; junction bases with no gene match: 4. The CDR3 is 15 amino acids. The germline CDR1 and CDR2 sequences are MDHEN and SYDVKM. The CDR3 here is CASSLDRGPQETQYF. CDR3 DNA: TGTGCCAGCAGCCTGGACAGGGGGCCCCAAGAGACCCAGTACTTC.

In the case of this clonotype: This could be a read error, since a much larger clone is one nucleotide away. Here the CDR3 reads CASSEGGSGANVLTF. The CDR3 nucleotides are TGTGCCAGCAGTGAAGGGGGCTCTGGGGCCAACGTCCTGACTTTC. V usage is TRBV6-1 and J usage is TRBJ2-6; no clear D gene. Trimming left V 1 base short and J 0 bases short, with 4 bases between. The CDR3 has 15 residues. Germline values: CDR1 MNHNS, CDR2 SASEGT.

V is TRBV5-6 and J is TRBJ1-2; the D is unclear. The CDR3 has 15 amino acids. CDR1 is SGHDT and CDR2 is YYEEEE in the germline V gene. V lost 0 bases and J lost 2, with 11 bases in between. The CDR3 DNA reads as TGTGCCAGCAGCTTGGTTGCGGCGCTAAACTATGGCTACACCTTC. Its translation is CASSLVAALNYGYTF.

This clonotype was seen only a few times. V usage is TRBV12-5 and J usage is TRBJ1-3; D remains ambiguous. Germline loops: CDR1 LGHNT, CDR2 FRNRAP. Trimming stripped 1 base from V and 4 bases from J, with 2 bases between. CDR3 length: 12 residues. CDR3 in amino acids: CASGLAGNTIYF. For the CDR3, the DNA is TGTGCTAGTGGTTTGGCCGGAAACACCATATATTTT.

The genes are TRBV5-1 and TRBJ1-1; D is unresolved. Trimming cost V 4 bases and J 1 base, with 8 bases left between them. CDR1 and CDR2 (germline): SGHRS, YFSETQ. The CDR3 is 13 amino acids. CDR3 in amino acids: CASSPNTNTEAFF. The CDR3 nucleotides are TGCGCCAGCAGCCCAAATACGAACACTGAAGCTTTCTTT.

This clonotype has at least ten counts. The chain links TRBV28 to TRBJ1-2, with 9 bases aligning to TRBD1. The CDR3 is 13 residues long. V dropped 5 bases and J dropped 8; count of bases not matched to a gene: 6. Germline assignment: CDR1 MDHEN and CDR2 SYDVKM. The CDR3 DNA sequence: TGTGCCAGCAGTCTCACAGGGGGCTGGGGCTACACCTTC. Its translation is CASSLTGGWGYTF.

This clonotype was counted only a few times. The chain links TRBV20-1 to TRBJ2-1; D gene unclear. There are 13 residues in the CDR3. In germline, CDR1 is DFQATT, CDR2 SNEGSKA (reference sequence). Trimming took off 1 base at V and 8 bases at J, with 12 bases between the two ends. The CDR3 here is CSARGRILHEQFF. CDR3 sequence (DNA): TGCAGTGCTAGAGGAAGGATTCTCCATGAGCAGTTCTTC.

With regard to this clonotype: At one of its ends the junction is not consistent with the germline gene, which may arise from a read error. This chain joins TRBV29-1 and TRBJ1-1; TRBD1 might be the D (5 bases). CDR1 SQVTM and CDR2 ANQGSEA come from the germline V gene. The CDR3 covers 8 residues. CDR3 bases: TGCAGCGTTGAAAGGGACCCTTTT. This sequence encodes CSVERDPF.